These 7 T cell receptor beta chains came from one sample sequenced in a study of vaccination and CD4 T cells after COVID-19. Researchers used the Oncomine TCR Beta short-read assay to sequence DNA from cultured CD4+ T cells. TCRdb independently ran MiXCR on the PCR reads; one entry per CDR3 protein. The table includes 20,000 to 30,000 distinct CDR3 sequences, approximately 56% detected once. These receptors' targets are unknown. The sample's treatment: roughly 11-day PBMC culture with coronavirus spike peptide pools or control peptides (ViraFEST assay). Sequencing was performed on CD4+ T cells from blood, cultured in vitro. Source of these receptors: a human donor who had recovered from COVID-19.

CDR3 residues: CASSLVSEGLKTQYF. For the CDR3, the DNA is TGTGCCAGCAGCTTAGTTAGTGAGGGGTTGAAGACCCAGTACTTC. V is TRBV7-2 and J is TRBJ2-5; D possibly uses TRBD1 or TRBD2 (5 bases each). Germline CDR1 SGHTA, CDR2 FQGNSA. The CDR3 totals 15 residues. The ends were cut back, 1 base at V and 6 bases at J, with 15 bases in the middle.

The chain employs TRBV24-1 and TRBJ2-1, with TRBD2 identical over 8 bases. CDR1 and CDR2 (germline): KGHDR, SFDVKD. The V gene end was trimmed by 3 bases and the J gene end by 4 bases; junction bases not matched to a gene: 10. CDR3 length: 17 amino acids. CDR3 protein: CATSDTLGTSRYNEQFF. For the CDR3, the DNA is TGTGCCACCAGTGATACTCTCGGGACTAGTCGATACAATGAGCAGTTCTTC.

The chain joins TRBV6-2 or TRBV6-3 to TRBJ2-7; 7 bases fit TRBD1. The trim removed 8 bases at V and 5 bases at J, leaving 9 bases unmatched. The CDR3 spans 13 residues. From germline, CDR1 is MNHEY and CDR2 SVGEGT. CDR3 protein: CASQADRVHEQYF. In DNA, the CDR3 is TGTGCCAGCCAAGCCGACAGGGTCCACGAGCAGTACTTC.

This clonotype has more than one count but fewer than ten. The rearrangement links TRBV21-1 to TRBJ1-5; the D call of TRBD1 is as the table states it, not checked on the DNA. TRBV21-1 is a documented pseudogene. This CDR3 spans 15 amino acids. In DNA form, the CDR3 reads TGTGCCAGCAGCCCTGACAGGTATAGCAATCAGCCCCAGCATTTT. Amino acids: CASSPDRYSNQPQHF.

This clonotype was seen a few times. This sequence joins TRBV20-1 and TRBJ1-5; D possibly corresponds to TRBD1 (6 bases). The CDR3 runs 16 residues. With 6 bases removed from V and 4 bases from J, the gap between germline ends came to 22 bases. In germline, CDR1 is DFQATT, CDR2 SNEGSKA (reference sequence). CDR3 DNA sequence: TGCAGTGCCCTCCCCATGGGGGGGCGCCGGAATCAGCCCCAGCATTTT. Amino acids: CSALPMGGRRNQPQHF.

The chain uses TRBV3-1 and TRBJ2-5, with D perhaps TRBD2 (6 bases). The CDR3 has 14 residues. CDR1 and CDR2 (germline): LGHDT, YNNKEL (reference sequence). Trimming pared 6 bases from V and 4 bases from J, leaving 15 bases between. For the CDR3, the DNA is TGTGCCAGCAGTCAACAACAAGCGGGAGAGACCCAGTACTTC. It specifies CASSQQQAGETQYF.

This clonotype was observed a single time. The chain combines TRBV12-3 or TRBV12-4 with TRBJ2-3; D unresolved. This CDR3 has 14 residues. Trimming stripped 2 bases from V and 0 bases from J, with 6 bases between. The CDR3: CASSLRTSTDTQYF. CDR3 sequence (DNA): TGTGCCAGCAGTTTACGAACCAGCACAGATACGCAGTATTTT.